The TCR beta chain under discussion was sequenced for a study of blood T cell repertoires in COVID-19. Looking at the study overall: There were acute and convalescent COVID-19 samples, and they came from the United States, Italy and Spain. From T cells, B-cell-depleted T cells, or PBMCs came the material, which was cDNA or gDNA.

Original processing notes: Reference gene primer amplification in the assay estimated nucleated cell counts. Only in-frame clones appear in the TCRdb table, and some are missing; sequencing was by immunoSEQ multiplex PCR. That table supplies the V and J calls and clone size; D and trimming were determined from the DNA. The data hold about 44,000 clones, with around four fifths observed a single time. The sample was peripheral blood. The TCR originated in a human donor in a cohort sampled during active COVID-19.

The CDR3 DNA reads TGTGCCAGCAGCTCCAGACAGGCCTACAATGAGCAGTTCTTC. Encoded protein: CASSSRQAYNEQFF. This rearrangement joins TRBV7-2 to TRBJ2-1; D is perhaps TRBD1 (6 bases). V was shortened by 4 bases and J by 2 bases, with 9 bases between the two germline ends. In germline, CDR1 is SGHTA, CDR2 FQGNSA. The CDR3 sequence is 14 residues long.